This TCR beta chain emerged from a study of cytomegalovirus exposure and HLA in healthy donors. Vbeta (60) and Jbeta (13) primers were used in the PCR. The table came from immunoSEQ multiplex PCR; TCRdb's copy has only in-frame clones and leaves some out. In the table there are under 200,000 clones, around 77% of which are singletons. V was clipped by 0 bases and J by 6 bases, with 9 bases between them. The CDR3 spans 13 residues. Germline V gene data show CDR1 as SGHDT and CDR2 as YYEEEE. Overall study findings and caveats: Apart from CMV serostatus, no immune exposure information was available. Several of the most significant clusters appeared linked to common viral pathogens, based on a later analysis.

This cohort consisted of healthy bone marrow donors. Of note for this clone: Its cognate antigen is unknown.

This chain links TRBV5-6 with TRBJ1-2; no definite D call. This clonotype originated in a man in his 60s in good health and CMV-seronegative. Sample: PBMCs. The CDR3: CASSLGLEDGYTF. DNA of the CDR3: TGTGCCAGCAGCTTGGGACTGGAGGATGGCTACACCTTC.